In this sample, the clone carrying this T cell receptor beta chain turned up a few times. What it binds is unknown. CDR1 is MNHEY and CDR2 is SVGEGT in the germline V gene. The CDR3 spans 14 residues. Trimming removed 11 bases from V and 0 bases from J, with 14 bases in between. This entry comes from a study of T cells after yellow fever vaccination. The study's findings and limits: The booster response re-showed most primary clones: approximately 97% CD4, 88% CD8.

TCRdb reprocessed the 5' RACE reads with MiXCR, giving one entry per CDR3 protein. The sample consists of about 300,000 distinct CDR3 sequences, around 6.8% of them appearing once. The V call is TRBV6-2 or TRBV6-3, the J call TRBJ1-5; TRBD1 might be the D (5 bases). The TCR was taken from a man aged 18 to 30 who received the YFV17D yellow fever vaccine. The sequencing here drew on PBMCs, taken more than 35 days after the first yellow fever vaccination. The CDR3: CAAGGGYSNQPQHF. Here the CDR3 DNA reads TGTGCCGCCGGTGGGGGGTATAGCAATCAGCCCCAGCATTTT.